These 20 T cell receptor beta chains were all obtained from the same sample, sequenced in a study of OX40 agonist ivuxolimab in advanced cancers. Here immunoSEQ multiplex PCR was the method, and the copy in TCRdb shows in-frame clones only, minus some. Here the sample spans around 40,000 clones, 70% to 90% being singletons. The sequencing here drew on CD4+ or CD8+ T cells sorted from blood, taken in a trial of the OX40 agonist ivuxolimab. The receptors here all came from an adult with an advanced solid tumor such as melanoma, head and neck, liver or kidney cancer.

The genes are TRBV27 and TRBJ1-5; D gene uncertain. This CDR3 contains 14 residues. V lost 6 bases and J 2 bases, leaving 11 bases between the germline ends. Germline assignment: CDR1 MNHEY and CDR2 SMNVEV (reference sequence). The CDR3 sequence is CASRPEGRNQPQHF. Written as DNA, the CDR3 is TGTGCCAGCAGGCCTGAGGGCCGCAATCAGCCCCAGCATTTT.

This clone was seen more than once but under ten times. The chain joins TRBV7-9 to TRBJ1-5; D is unclear. The CDR3 is 12 residues long. Germline lookup yields CDR1 SEHNR and CDR2 FQNEAQ (reference sequence). V lost 1 base to trimming and J lost 8 bases, with 6 bases between them. The CDR3 nucleotides read TGTGCCAGCAGCTTAGGAGGTGAGCCCCAGCATTTT. It codes for CASSLGGEPQHF. The complete variable domain, with remaining parts taken from reference TRBV7-9 and TRBJ1-5, reads DTGVSQNPRHKITKRGQNVTFRCDPISEHNRLYWYRQTLGQGPEFLTYFQNEAQLEKSRLLSDRFSAERPKGSFSTLEIQRTEQGDSAMYLCASSLGGEPQHFGDGTRLSIL.

The chain links TRBV28 to TRBJ1-2, with TRBD1 as a possible D gene (6 bases). Germline assignment: CDR1 MDHEN and CDR2 SYDVKM. This CDR3 region has 14 residues. The V gene lost 5 bases and the J gene lost 4 bases, with 14 bases spanning the gap. CDR3 residues: CASSRRGGGYGYTF. The CDR3 coding sequence is TGTGCCAGCAGTAGACGGGGGGGCGGCTATGGCTACACCTTC.

The chain employs TRBV29-1 and TRBJ2-3; D gene uncertain. CDR1 SQVTM and CDR2 ANQGSEA come from the germline V gene. With 4 bases removed from V and 8 bases from J, the gap between germline ends came to 19 bases. The CDR3 covers 14 residues. CDR3 sequence (DNA): TGCAGCGTTGCCACCTCGACTGGACGGGCTACGCAGTATTTT. It translates to CSVATSTGRATQYF.

This clone appeared a single time. In DNA, the CDR3 is TGTGCCTGGAGTGTGGGGGTTTTCTCTGGGGCCAACGTCCTGACTTTC. Translated: CAWSVGVFSGANVLTF. The chain is built from TRBV30 and TRBJ2-6; D may match TRBD1 or TRBD2 (5 bases each). Looked up from germline, CDR1 is GTSNPN and CDR2 is SVGIG (reference sequence). V lost 0 bases to trimming and J lost 0 bases, with 9 bases between them. The CDR3 loop spans 16 amino acids.

The chain's CDR3 is CSVEVTGNSPLHF. In DNA form, the CDR3 reads TGCAGCGTTGAAGTGACAGGGAATTCACCCCTCCACTTT. The chain carries TRBV29-1 and TRBJ1-6, with 7 bases fitting TRBD1. The CDR3 covers 13 residues. V shed 1 base and J 7 bases; nucleotides not matched to a gene: 1. Germline V gene sequence: CDR1 SQVTM, CDR2 ANQGSEA.

This clone has a single count. The gene calls are TRBV5-4 and TRBJ2-6, with D maybe TRBD1 (5 bases). V lost 0 bases and J 1 base, leaving 14 bases between the germline ends. The CDR3 covers 18 residues. The germline CDR1 and CDR2 sequences are SGHNT and YYREEE (reference sequence). The CDR3, as DNA: TGTGCCAGCAGCTTGGAGAACAGGTTTTTTTCTGGGGCCAACGTCCTGACTTTC. It codes for CASSLENRFFSGANVLTF.

The chain joins TRBV14 to TRBJ2-1; D gene ambiguous. The CDR3 loop spans 11 amino acids. CDR1 and CDR2 (germline): SGHDN, FVKESK. V was cut by 1 base and J by 15 bases, with 10 bases left in between. The CDR3, as DNA: TGTGCCAGCAGCCAAGGATTAAGACGGTTCTTC. The encoded protein is CASSQGLRRFF. Supplemented by reference TRBV14 and TRBJ2-1, the full variable domain reads EAGVTQFPSHSVIEKGQTVTLRCDPISGHDNLYWYRRVMGKEIKFLLHFVKESKQDESGMPNNRFLAERTGGTYSTLKVQPAELEDSGVYFCASSQGLRRFFGPGTRLTVL.

V gene TRBV11-3 combines with J gene TRBJ2-7; D remains ambiguous. Germline V CDR1 and CDR2: SGHNT, YENEEA. This CDR3 is built from 15 residues. Trimming took 5 bases from V and 6 from J, leaving 20 bases between them. The CDR3 sequence: CASSLPRRDRVEQYF. In DNA form, the CDR3 reads TGTGCCAGCAGCCTACCTCGAAGGGATCGGGTCGAGCAGTACTTC.

This chain connects TRBV15 to TRBJ2-5; D is perhaps TRBD1 or TRBD2 (5 bases each). CDR3 size: 15 residues. Germline CDR1 and CDR2: LNHNV and YYDKDF (reference sequence). V shed 7 bases and J shed 4 bases, with 19 bases lying between them. The CDR3 bases are TGTGCCACCACCAGTCGGATTGGTGGGGGAGAGACCCAGTACTTC. Its protein is CATTSRIGGGETQYF.

This chain connects TRBV7-8 to TRBJ2-1; D might be TRBD1 (6 bases). The CDR3 spans 13 residues. Germline loops: CDR1 SGHVS, CDR2 FQNEAQ. Trimming stripped 1 base from V and 9 bases from J, with 10 bases between. CDR3 in DNA: TGTGCCAGCAGCTTAGGGCAGGGGCTTGAGCAGTTCTTC. It yields the protein CASSLGQGLEQFF.

As concerns this clone: Relative to the germline gene, one junction end is altered; a read error may explain this. The chain uses TRBV19 and TRBJ2-3; 10 bases align to TRBD2. Germline V gene data show CDR1 as LNHDA and CDR2 as SQIVND (reference sequence). CDR3 size: 12 residues. The CDR3 sequence: CASSTGTSATDF. The CDR3 DNA follows: TGTGCCAGTAGTACGGGGACTAGCGCAACGGATTTT. Drawing the rest from reference TRBV19 and TRBJ2-3, the complete variable domain is DGGITQSPKYLFRKEGQNVTLSCEQNLNHDAMYWYRQDPGQGLRLIYYSQIVNDFQKGDIAEGYSVSREKKESFPLTVTSAQKNPTAFYLCASSTGTSATDFGPGTRLTVL.

The chain is built from TRBV7-9 and TRBJ1-2; 9 bases agree with TRBD1. Germline CDR1 SEHNR, CDR2 FQNEAQ (reference sequence). V dropped 5 bases and J dropped 8; count of bases not matched to a gene: 6. CDR3 size: 13 residues. CDR3 in amino acids: CASSPRTGVGYTF. CDR3 DNA sequence: TGTGCCAGCAGCCCCCGGACAGGGGTGGGCTACACCTTC.

The chain has TRBV7-2 and TRBJ1-1, with a weak D call TRBD1 (5 bases). Trimming left V 5 bases short and J 7 bases short, with 11 bases between. The V gene's germline CDR1 is SGHTA and CDR2 FQGNSA. This CDR3 has 12 residues. CDR3 DNA sequence: TGTGCCAGCAGCCGGACACTCTTTGAAGCTTTCTTT. This codes for CASSRTLFEAFF.

The J gene is TRBJ2-5, the V gene TRBV15; TRBD1 or TRBD2 may be the D gene (6 bases each). This CDR3 comprises 14 residues. Germline CDR1 is LNHNV and CDR2 is YYDKDF (reference sequence). The ends were cut back, 3 bases at V and 4 bases at J, with 12 bases in the middle. Here the CDR3 reads CATSSPRGLETQYF. CDR3 in DNA: TGTGCCACCAGCAGCCCCAGGGGACTAGAGACCCAGTACTTC.

This rearrangement joins TRBV2 to TRBJ2-1, with D possibly being TRBD2 (6 bases). CDR3 length equals 14 residues. Per the germline V gene, CDR1 is SNHLY and CDR2 is FYNNEI. V lost 6 bases and J lost 4, with 13 bases in between. In DNA, the CDR3 is TGTGCCAGCAGGTCGAAGGGAGGTTACAATGAGCAGTTCTTC. This sequence encodes CASRSKGGYNEQFF.

This CDR3 is CASSLVFGGSYNEQFF. The DNA for the CDR3 is TGTGCCAGCAGCTTAGTTTTCGGGGGGTCCTACAATGAGCAGTTCTTC. The chain is built from TRBV7-9 and TRBJ2-1; TRBD2 matches at 7 bases. The length of the CDR3 is 16 residues. V shed 1 base and J 1 base; nucleotides not matched to a gene: 4. The V gene's germline CDR1 is SEHNR and CDR2 FQNEAQ (reference sequence).

This chain joins TRBV5-1 and TRBJ2-1; D gene ambiguous. V lost 4 bases and J lost 2, with 10 bases in between. Germline values: CDR1 SGHRS, CDR2 YFSETQ. This CDR3 spans 14 amino acids. CDR3: CASSHGDPYNEQFF. The CDR3 nucleotides read TGCGCCAGCAGCCACGGAGATCCCTACAATGAGCAGTTCTTC.

This clone was counted only a few times. The chain is built from TRBV9 and TRBJ2-3, with TRBD2 identical over 7 bases. Germline CDR1 SGDLS, CDR2 YYNGEE. Losses at the gene ends were 1 base for V and 1 base for J; bases not matched to a gene: 3. CDR3 length: 15 residues. The DNA for the CDR3 is TGTGCCAGCAGCGTATTAACTAGCGGCACAGATACGCAGTATTTT. Protein product: CASSVLTSGTDTQYF.

This clone turned up a few times. The rearrangement joins TRBV9 to TRBJ2-3; D call uncertain. Trimming took off 3 bases at V and 5 bases at J, with 4 bases between the two ends. CDR3 length: 11 amino acids. CDR1 SGDLS and CDR2 YYNGEE come from the germline V gene. The DNA for the CDR3 is TGTGCCAGCAGCGCGGAAGATACGCAGTATTTT. It encodes CASSAEDTQYF.